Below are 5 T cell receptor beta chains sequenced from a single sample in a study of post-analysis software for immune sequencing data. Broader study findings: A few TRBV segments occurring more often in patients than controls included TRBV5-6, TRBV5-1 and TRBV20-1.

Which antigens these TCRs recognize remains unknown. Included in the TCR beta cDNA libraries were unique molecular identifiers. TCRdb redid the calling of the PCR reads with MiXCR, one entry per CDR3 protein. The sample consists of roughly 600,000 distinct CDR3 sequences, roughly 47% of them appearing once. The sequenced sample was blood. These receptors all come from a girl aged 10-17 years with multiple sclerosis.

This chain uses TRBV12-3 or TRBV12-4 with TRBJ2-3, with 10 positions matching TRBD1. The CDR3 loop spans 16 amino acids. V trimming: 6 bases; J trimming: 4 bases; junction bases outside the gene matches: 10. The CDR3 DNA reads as TGTGCCAGCAGCCTTCACTGGGACAGGGGCCCAGATACGCAGTATTTT. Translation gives CASSLHWDRGPDTQYF.

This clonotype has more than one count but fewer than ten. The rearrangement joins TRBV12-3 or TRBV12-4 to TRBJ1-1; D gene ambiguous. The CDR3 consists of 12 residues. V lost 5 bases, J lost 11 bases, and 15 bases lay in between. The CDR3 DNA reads TGTGCCAGCAGTCCCCGGACGTCTCGGGCTTTCTTT. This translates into CASSPRTSRAFF.

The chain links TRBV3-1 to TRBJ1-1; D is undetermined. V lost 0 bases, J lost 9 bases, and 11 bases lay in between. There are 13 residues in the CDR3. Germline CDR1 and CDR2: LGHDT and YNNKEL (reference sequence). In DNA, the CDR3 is TGTGCCAGCAGCCAAGACCGTCCCCAAAAAGCTTTCTTT. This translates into CASSQDRPQKAFF.

The CDR3: CSVQRMNTEAFF. DNA for the CDR3: TGCAGCGTTCAGCGTATGAACACTGAAGCTTTCTTT. The chain joins TRBV29-1 to TRBJ1-1; no clear D. This CDR3 comprises 12 residues. Trimming stripped 5 bases from V and 0 bases from J, with 7 bases between. CDR1 SQVTM and CDR2 ANQGSEA come from the germline V gene. The whole variable domain, filled in from reference TRBV29-1 and TRBJ1-1, reads SAVISQKPSRDICQRGTSLTIQCQVDSQVTMMFWYRQQPGQSLTLIATANQGSEATYESGFVIDKFPISRPNLTFSTLTVSNMSPEDSSIYLCSVQRMNTEAFFGQGTRLTVV.

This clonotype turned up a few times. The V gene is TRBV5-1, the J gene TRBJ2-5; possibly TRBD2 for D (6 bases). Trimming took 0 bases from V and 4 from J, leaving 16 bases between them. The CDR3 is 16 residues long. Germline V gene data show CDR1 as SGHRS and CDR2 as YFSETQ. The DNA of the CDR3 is TGCGCCAGCAGCTTGGCTTATAGCGGAGGCCCAGAGACCCAGTACTTC. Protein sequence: CASSLAYSGGPETQYF.